These 14 T cell receptor beta chains came from one sample sequenced in a study of cytomegalovirus exposure and HLA in healthy donors. The protocol was immunoSEQ multiplex PCR, while the TCRdb copy is restricted to in-frame clones and leaves out a portion. The data contain more than 95,000 clones, 89% of them singletons. The sequencing input was PBMCs. The receptors originated from a woman under 30 in good health and CMV-seronegative.

V and J are TRBV19 and TRBJ1-1; D unresolved. V was pared by 3 bases and J by 0 bases, with 17 bases between. The CDR3 is 17 residues long. Germline V CDR1 and CDR2: LNHDA, SQIVND (reference sequence). The CDR3 loop is CASSMRAGIRVNTEAFF. CDR3 DNA sequence: TGTGCCAGTAGTATGAGGGCAGGAATACGTGTGAACACTGAAGCTTTCTTT.

This chain connects TRBV27 to TRBJ2-7; no clear D. CDR3 length equals 13 residues. V lost 5 bases and J 3 bases, leaving 11 bases between the germline ends. Germline-derived CDR1 and CDR2 are MNHEY and SMNVEV (reference sequence). CDR3 sequence reads: CASSQRRDYEQYV. CDR3 coding DNA: TGTGCCAGCAGTCAAAGAAGGGACTACGAGCAGTACGTC.

This chain joins TRBV7-8 and TRBJ2-7, with 9 bases matching TRBD2. The V segment lost 1 base and the J segment 4 bases; nucleotides outside the gene matches: 2. In germline, CDR1 is SGHVS, CDR2 FQNEAQ. This CDR3 region has 14 residues. The chain's CDR3 is CASSLVAGGYEQYF. CDR3 in DNA: TGTGCCAGCAGCTTAGTGGCGGGAGGGTACGAGCAGTACTTC.

The table lists this clone with a few counts. The chain has TRBV30 and TRBJ2-1; 7 positions agree with TRBD1. Unmatched junction bases numbered 7, after V lost 6 bases and J lost 8 bases. Germline assignment: CDR1 GTSNPN and CDR2 SVGIG (reference sequence). The CDR3 covers 12 residues. The CDR3 is CACNRGWDEQFF. The CDR3 bases are TGTGCCTGTAACAGGGGATGGGATGAGCAGTTCTTC.

The chain has TRBV5-4 and TRBJ2-1; D possibly corresponds to TRBD2 (5 bases). V gave up 0 bases and J gave up 15 bases, with 22 bases separating them. Germline CDR1 is SGHNT and CDR2 is YYREEE (reference sequence). The CDR3 is 15 residues long. The CDR3 DNA reads as TGTGCCAGCAGCTTGGATGGCCGTTCGGCTAGCTCGCGGTTCTTC. Translation gives CASSLDGRSASSRFF.

The CDR3 region is CAWTLGQYSPLHF. The CDR3 bases are TGTGCCTGGACGCTGGGACAGTATTCACCCCTCCACTTT. The chain recombines TRBV30 with TRBJ1-6; 7 bases match TRBD1. This CDR3 contains 13 residues. Germline V gene sequence: CDR1 GTSNPN, CDR2 SVGIG (reference sequence). Unmatched junction bases numbered 5, after V lost 4 bases and J lost 8 bases.

The V call is TRBV11-2, the J call TRBJ2-7; tentatively, D is TRBD1 (5 bases). Germline loops: CDR1 SGHAT, CDR2 FQNNGV. With 5 bases removed from V and 0 bases from J, the gap between germline ends came to 11 bases. This CDR3 region has 14 residues. The CDR3 sequence is CASSPQVTSYEQYV. The CDR3 nucleotides are TGTGCCAGCAGCCCACAGGTAACCTCCTACGAGCAGTACGTC.

The chain uses TRBV28 and TRBJ1-2; D remains ambiguous. Trimming pared 3 bases from V and 6 bases from J, leaving 8 bases between. Per the germline V gene, CDR1 is MDHEN and CDR2 is SYDVKM. The CDR3 is 12 residues long. CDR3 sequence reads: CASSFTPDGYTF. In DNA form, the CDR3 reads TGTGCCAGCAGTTTTACCCCAGATGGCTACACCTTC.

This clone appeared once. The genes are TRBV7-9 and TRBJ1-4; TRBD1 agrees at 8 bases. CDR1 is SEHNR, CDR2 FQNEAQ, per germline (reference sequence). The V and J ends lost 5 bases and 8 bases, in that order; junction bases with no gene match: 7. There are 14 residues in the CDR3. CDR3 coding DNA: TGTGCCAGCAGCCCTGAGACAGGGGTGGAAAAACTGTTTTTT. It translates to CASSPETGVEKLFF.

In the case of this clone: This sample also contains other DNA sequences that code for the same CDR3. This sequence joins TRBV28 and TRBJ2-7, with 10 bases lining up with TRBD1. The CDR3 has 14 amino acids. Trimming took 5 bases from V and 4 from J; bases not matched to a gene: 5. Germline-derived CDR1 and CDR2 are MDHEN and SYDVKM. The CDR3 DNA is TGTGCCAGCAGTCCCGGGACAGGGGCTTACGAGCAGTACTTC. It translates to CASSPGTGAYEQYF.

This sequence joins TRBV4-2 and TRBJ1-2, with D hard to call. Trimming removed 0 bases at V and 2 bases at J, with 7 bases between. Germline V gene data show CDR1 as LGHNA and CDR2 as YNFKEQ. This CDR3 is 14 amino acids long. CDR3 in DNA: TGTGCCAGCAGCCAAGACAGGAGGAACTATGGCTACACCTTC. As protein: CASSQDRRNYGYTF.

CDR3 sequence: CASSVRGAGGDNEQFF. CDR3 sequence (DNA): TGCGCCAGCAGCGTAAGGGGAGCGGGAGGGGACAATGAGCAGTTCTTC. The genes are TRBV5-1 and TRBJ2-1; 10 positions agree with TRBD2. Germline CDR1 and CDR2: SGHRS and YFSETQ. V shed 4 bases, J shed 5 bases, and the junction held 9 bases outside the gene matches. There are 16 residues in the CDR3.

This rearrangement joins TRBV11-2 to TRBJ1-2; D might be TRBD1 (5 bases). The CDR3 covers 14 residues. V dropped 5 bases and J dropped 7 bases, with 17 bases sitting between them. The germline V gene has CDR1 SGHAT and CDR2 FQNNGV. The CDR3 is CASSLPGRLLGYTF. In nucleotides, the CDR3 is TGTGCCAGCAGCCTTCCAGGGCGGCTCCTTGGCTACACCTTC.

CDR3 sequence reads: CAISSSQVYQPQHF. For the CDR3, the DNA is TGTGCCATCAGTTCATCACAGGTATATCAGCCCCAGCATTTT. The V and J genes are TRBV10-3 and TRBJ1-5; D may be TRBD1 (5 bases). CDR3 length equals 14 residues. CDR1 and CDR2 (germline): ENHRY, SYGVKD. The V end lost 5 bases, the J end lost 5 bases, and 13 bases lay between the germline ends.